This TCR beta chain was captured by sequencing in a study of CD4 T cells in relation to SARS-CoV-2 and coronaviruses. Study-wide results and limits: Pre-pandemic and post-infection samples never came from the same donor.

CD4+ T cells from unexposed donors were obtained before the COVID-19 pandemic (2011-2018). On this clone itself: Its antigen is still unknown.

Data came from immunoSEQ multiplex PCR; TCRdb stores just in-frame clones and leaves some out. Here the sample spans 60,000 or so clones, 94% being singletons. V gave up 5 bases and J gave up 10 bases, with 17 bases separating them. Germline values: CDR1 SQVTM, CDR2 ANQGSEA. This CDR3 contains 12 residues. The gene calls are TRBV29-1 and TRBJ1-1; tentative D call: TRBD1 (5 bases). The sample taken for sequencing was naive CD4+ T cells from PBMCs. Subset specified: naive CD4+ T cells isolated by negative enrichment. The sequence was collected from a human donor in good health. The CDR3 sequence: CSVSGSGRGAFF. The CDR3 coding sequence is TGCAGCGTTTCAGGGAGCGGTCGTGGAGCTTTCTTT. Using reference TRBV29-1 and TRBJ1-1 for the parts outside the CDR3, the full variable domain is SAVISQKPSRDICQRGTSLTIQCQVDSQVTMMFWYRQQPGQSLTLIATANQGSEATYESGFVIDKFPISRPNLTFSTLTVSNMSPEDSSIYLCSVSGSGRGAFFGQGTRLTVV.